This passage covers 24 T cell receptor beta chains from one sample sequenced in a study of CXCR3-negative and CXCR3-positive naive CD8 T cells. Study-level points and caveats: When CXCR3-positive naive cells were set against CXCR3-negative naive cells, the former had more hydrophobic TRB CDR3s.

Their recognized antigens are unknown. UMI-labeled 5' RACE TRB cDNA libraries were prepared from the cells. TCRdb reanalyzed the 5' RACE reads, giving one entry per CDR3 protein sequence and no DNA. The sample data list tens of thousands of distinct CDR3 sequences. Sequences were obtained from naive CXCR3+ CD8+ T cells from blood. Indicated subset: CD45RO-CCR7+CD27+CD95- naive CD8+ T cells expressing CXCR3 (TNR3+). All receptors come from a human donor in good health. Some clones in this sample may be carry-over from other donors' samples.

The chain combines TRBV14 with TRBJ2-3; TCRdb's D gene call, TRBD1, goes unchecked for lack of DNA. Germline V lookup: CDR1 SGHDN, CDR2 FVKESK. The CDR3 runs 11 residues. The CDR3 is CASSPVTAQYF.

The J gene is TRBJ1-6, the V gene TRBV5-1; the D gene TCRdb calls, TRBD1, cannot be checked with no DNA. The CDR3 is made up of 14 amino acids. In germline, CDR1 is SGHRS, CDR2 YFSETQ. CDR3 loop: CASSTGLGSSPLHF.

The J gene is TRBJ2-1, the V gene TRBV28; TCRdb gives TRBD2 as the D gene, but with no DNA this cannot be confirmed. The V gene's germline CDR1 is MDHEN and CDR2 SYDVKM. The CDR3 loop spans 17 amino acids. The CDR3: CASSLGRLAGTYNEQFF.

This chain links TRBV6-5 with TRBJ2-2. The germline V gene has CDR1 MNHEY and CDR2 SVGAGI. The CDR3 loop spans 18 amino acids. CDR3 sequence reads: CASSYSNGFLANTRELFF.

The chain couples TRBV3-1 to TRBJ2-7; the D call of TRBD1 rests on TCRdb alone, since no DNA is present to check it. Germline lookup yields CDR1 LGHDT and CDR2 YNNKEL (reference sequence). The CDR3 contains 15 residues. The CDR3 sequence is CASSQSLRGIYEQYF.

V is TRBV21-1 and J is TRBJ1-1; TCRdb's D gene call, TRBD1, goes unchecked for lack of DNA. TRBV21-1 is noted as a pseudogene. CDR3 length: 13 amino acids. CDR3 in amino acids: CASNPRTGSEAFF.

V and J are TRBV5-1 and TRBJ2-1; TCRdb designates TRBD1, a call that cannot be tested without DNA. The CDR3 runs to 14 residues. In germline, CDR1 is SGHRS, CDR2 YFSETQ. The CDR3 here is CASSLVQGYNEQFF.

The V call is TRBV7-6, the J call TRBJ2-5; TCRdb lists TRBD2, though no DNA is available to test this call. The CDR3 covers 17 residues. Germline values: CDR1 SGHVS, CDR2 FNYEAQ. CDR3: CASSAGLAGTSLETQYF.

The genes are TRBV12-3 or TRBV12-4 and TRBJ2-3; TCRdb returns TRBD1, unconfirmable since there is no DNA. The CDR3 totals 13 residues. The CDR3 loop reads CTSSSRQDYTQYF.

The chain is built from TRBV25-1 and TRBJ2-3. This CDR3 is built from 15 residues. CDR1 and CDR2 (germline): MGHDK, SYGVNS. The CDR3 reads CASSEFFTSTDTQYF.

This chain joins TRBV15 and TRBJ2-7. Germline lookup yields CDR1 LNHNV and CDR2 YYDKDF (reference sequence). This CDR3 is 14 amino acids long. CDR3 sequence reads: CATSRGEERSEQYF.

This chain uses TRBV19 with TRBJ1-2; TCRdb's D gene call, TRBD1, goes unchecked for lack of DNA. CDR1 is LNHDA and CDR2 is SQIVND in the germline V gene (reference sequence). The CDR3 is 15 amino acids. Here the CDR3 reads CASSLGQGWVYGYTF.

The J gene is TRBJ2-5, the V gene TRBV6-5; TCRdb's D call of TRBD1 is untestable without DNA. The CDR3 is 16 amino acids. Per germline, CDR1 MNHEY and CDR2 SVGAGI. CDR3 loop: CASSSQPGAWGETQYF.

This chain joins TRBV13 and TRBJ1-4; TCRdb outputs TRBD1, but without DNA this stays unchecked. CDR1 is PRHDT and CDR2 is FYEKMQ in the germline V gene (reference sequence). The CDR3 spans 15 residues. The CDR3: CASSPRDGDGEKLFF.

The genes are TRBV4-1 and TRBJ2-1; TCRdb selects TRBD1, and the lack of DNA leaves this call unchecked. The CDR3 consists of 15 residues. CDR1 and CDR2 (germline): MGHRA, YSYEKL. The CDR3 is CASSPPGASGNEQFF.

V is TRBV4-2 and J is TRBJ1-4; TCRdb names TRBD1, which stays unverified in the absence of DNA. This CDR3 region has 18 residues. The germline CDR1 and CDR2 sequences are LGHNA and YNFKEQ. This CDR3 is CASSQEATLGQYNEKLFF.

This sequence joins TRBV7-9 and TRBJ1-4; TCRdb's D call, TRBD1, is unchecked because there is no DNA. Per the germline V gene, CDR1 is SEHNR and CDR2 is FQNEAQ (reference sequence). The CDR3 length is 14 residues. This CDR3 reads CASSFQGANEKLFF.

The chain carries TRBV20-1 and TRBJ2-7; TCRdb selects TRBD1, and the lack of DNA leaves this call unchecked. CDR3 length equals 14 residues. Per the germline V gene, CDR1 is DFQATT and CDR2 is SNEGSKA (reference sequence). CDR3 in amino acids: CSATLRTGNDEQYF.

The CDR3 here is CASSFWTETDEQYF. This chain uses TRBV28 with TRBJ2-7; TCRdb lists TRBD1, though no DNA is available to test this call. The CDR3 has 14 residues. The germline V gene has CDR1 MDHEN and CDR2 SYDVKM.

The rearrangement joins TRBV20-1 to TRBJ2-7; TCRdb reports TRBD1, a call that lacks DNA to check it against. The CDR3 has 18 residues. Per germline, CDR1 DFQATT and CDR2 SNEGSKA (reference sequence). CDR3 in amino acids: CSARSANAEQILFDEQYF.

The CDR3 loop is CASSNLLRGELFF. This chain joins TRBV7-9 and TRBJ2-2. Germline V gene lookup returns CDR1 SEHNR and CDR2 FQNEAQ (reference sequence). The CDR3 sequence is 13 residues long.

The V call is TRBV5-1, the J call TRBJ2-7; without DNA, the TCRdb call of TRBD2 cannot be checked. Germline CDR1 reads SGHRS; CDR2 reads YFSETQ. This CDR3 comprises 20 residues. Here the CDR3 reads CASSFLLVTSGRTSSYEQYF.

The CDR3 here is CASSLTGGLTDTQYF. The genes are TRBV5-1 and TRBJ2-3; TCRdb's D call of TRBD2 is untestable without DNA. The germline V gene encodes CDR1 SGHRS and CDR2 YFSETQ. The CDR3 covers 15 residues.

The chain combines TRBV4-2 with TRBJ2-1; with no DNA, the TCRdb D assignment of TRBD1 cannot be verified. The CDR3 loop spans 13 amino acids. Germline loops: CDR1 LGHNA, CDR2 YNFKEQ. This chain's CDR3 is CASSHGQDNEQFF.